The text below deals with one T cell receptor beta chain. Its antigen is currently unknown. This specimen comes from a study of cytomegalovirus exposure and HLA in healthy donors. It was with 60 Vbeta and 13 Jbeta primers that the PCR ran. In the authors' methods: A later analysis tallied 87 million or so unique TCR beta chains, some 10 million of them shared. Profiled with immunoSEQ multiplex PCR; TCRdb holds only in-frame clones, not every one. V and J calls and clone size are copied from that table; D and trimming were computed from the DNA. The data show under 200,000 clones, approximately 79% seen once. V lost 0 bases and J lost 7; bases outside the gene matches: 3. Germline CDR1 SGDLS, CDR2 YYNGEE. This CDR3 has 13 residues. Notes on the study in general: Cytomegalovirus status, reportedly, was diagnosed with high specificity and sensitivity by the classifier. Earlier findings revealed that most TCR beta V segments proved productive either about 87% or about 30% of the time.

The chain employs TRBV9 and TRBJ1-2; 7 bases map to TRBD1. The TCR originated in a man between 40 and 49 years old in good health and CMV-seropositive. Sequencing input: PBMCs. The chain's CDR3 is CASSVEQGSGYTF. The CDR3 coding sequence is TGTGCCAGCAGCGTAGAACAGGGGTCTGGCTACACCTTC.